A selection of T cell receptor beta chains follows, all from one sample in a study of prognosis after radiotherapy for stage I lung cancer. One entry per CDR3 protein, called by TCRdb with MiXCR from the multiplex PCR reads. Of fewer than 65,000 distinct CDR3 sequences in the sample, under 45% are singletons; the top ten hold under 9.5%. Sequencing was performed on PBMCs, taken before or after stereotactic body radiation therapy (not recorded which). These TCRs come from a donor over 45 with non-small cell lung cancer. CDR3s include the opening cysteine and the closing phenylalanine or tryptophan. Fields, in order: clone size, D gene, CDR3 length, V gene, J gene, CDR3 DNA, CDR3 protein. D genes are given only for firm matches. Not every row has a clone size; where given, it reads once, few, many or a size class.

many	TRBD1	18	TRBV4-1	TRBJ2-6	TGCGCCAGCACGACAGGGGGTAGGGCCGGCTCTGGGGCCAACGTCCTGACTTTC	CASTTGGRAGSGANVLTF
.	.	13	TRBV28	TRBJ2-3	TGTGCCAGCAGAGGATATTTGGCGGATACGCAGTATTTT	CASRGYLADTQYF
many	TRBD2	16	TRBV7-8	TRBJ2-2	TGTGCCAGCAGCCCCCCACTAGGGAGGGTGACCGGGGAGCTGTTTTTT	CASSPPLGRVTGELFF
.	.	15	TRBV20-1	TRBJ2-7	TGCAGTTCTAGAGATGGCGGTTTACCCTCCTACGAGCAGTACTTC	CSSRDGGLPSYEQYF
many	.	15	TRBV24-1	TRBJ2-1	TGTGCCACCAGTGACCCGGGACCCACCTACAATGAGCAGTTCTTC	CATSDPGPTYNEQFF
many	.	13	TRBV11-1	TRBJ2-5	TGTGCCAGCAGCTTAGGCGTAGAAGAGACCCAGTACTTC	CASSLGVEETQYF
.	TRBD1	14	TRBV11-3	TRBJ2-1	TGTGCCAGCAGCTGGGACAGGGGGTGGAATGAGCAGTTCTTC	CASSWDRGWNEQFF
once	TRBD1	20	TRBV6-2/TRBV6-3	TRBJ2-6	TGTGCCAGCAGCCACCGGGACAGGGGATCCTTCCTCTCTGTGGCCAACGTCCTGACTTTC	CASSHRDRGSFLSVANVLTF
.	TRBD1	14	TRBV7-9	TRBJ2-7	TGTGCAAGCAGCTTATCGCAGGGGGCCTACAAGCAGTACTTC	CASSLSQGAYKQYF
many	.	13	TRBV5-1	TRBJ2-1	TGCGCCAGCAGCTTGTCTCCGAACAATGAGCAGTTCTTC	CASSLSPNNEQFF
.	TRBD1	14	TRBV11-3	TRBJ2-7	TGTGCCAGCAGCCGAGGACAGGGTCCCTACGAGCAGTACTTC	CASSRGQGPYEQYF
many	.	15	TRBV4-2	TRBJ2-1	TGTGCCAGCAGCCGGCAGGAAAGCTCCTACAATGAGCAGTTCTTC	CASSRQESSYNEQFF
many	.	17	TRBV12-3/TRBV12-4	TRBJ1-5	TGTGCCAGCAGTCCACGGGGGGGGCGACAGGTCAATCAGCCCCAGCATTTT	CASSPRGGRQVNQPQHF
many	TRBD1	13	TRBV5-1	TRBJ1-2	TGCGCCAGCGGACAGGGTTTGGACTATGGCTACACCTTC	CASGQGLDYGYTF